The rows below give T cell receptor beta chains drawn from one sample of a study of siplizumab effects on memory and regulatory T cells. Assay used: immunoSEQ multiplex PCR; TCRdb lists only in-frame clones, some missing. Here the sample spans 90,000 to 130,000 clones, more than 90% being singletons. The sequencing input was CD4+ T cells sorted from blood. The receptors shown here come from a human donor in good health. The conserved cysteine and the conserved F or W are not part of the CDR3 here. A D gene is named only where the DNA matches it firmly. Clone size is not always given. Where it is, it says once, few, many or a class for expanded clones.

j_call d_call v_call clone_size cdr3_aa
TRBJ2-3 - TRBV6-6 - ASSYSSPSSTDTQY
TRBJ1-2 TRBD1 TRBV6-5 - ASSTGTAYGYT
TRBJ2-1 TRBD1 TRBV5-1 - ASSLVTGGLDEQF
TRBJ1-2 - TRBV6-6 - ASSRNPGIYGYT
TRBJ2-3 TRBD2 TRBV19 - ASSASGRGADTQY
TRBJ1-4 TRBD1 TRBV18 - ASSQDRGPNEKLF
TRBJ2-2 - TRBV6-1 - ASRQSGTGELF
TRBJ2-3 TRBD2 TRBV7-9 - ASSYRRLAGVLDTQY
TRBJ2-4 TRBD1 TRBV7-9 few ASSLDRLAKNIQY
TRBJ1-1 - TRBV5-4 - ASSLGARASEAF
TRBJ2-5 TRBD2 TRBV9 - ASSPRGLAGAETQY
TRBJ2-1 TRBD2 TRBV6-4 - ASSDSGTSGLNEQF
TRBJ2-3 TRBD1 TRBV2 once ASSKDRGTDTQY
TRBJ1-2 - TRBV7-2 - ASSLDRNGYT
TRBJ1-1 - TRBV12-5 - ASGPGWDTEAF
TRBJ1-4 - TRBV5-6 - ASSLLSGGEKLF
TRBJ2-2 - TRBV29-1 - SVGGTGELF
TRBJ1-1 - TRBV6-5 once ASSYDRGVSTEAF
TRBJ1-5 TRBD1 TRBV6-5 few ASSVGTGGYQPQH
TRBJ2-3 - TRBV5-1 - ASSPTPGPRGDTQY
TRBJ1-1 - TRBV10-3 - AISGQDTTNTEAF
TRBJ2-2 TRBD2 TRBV5-6 - ASSNLLGGGNTGELF
TRBJ2-1 TRBD2 TRBV18 - ASSSPGGFYNEQF
TRBJ1-5 TRBD1 TRBV10-1 - ASPNKGQGNQPQH
TRBJ2-4 - TRBV5-5 - ASSHRGGVQSANQY
TRBJ2-7 - TRBV6-6 few ASGPYEQY